One and the same sample provided the 30 T cell receptor beta chains below, sequenced in a study of tumor-infiltrating lymphocytes in primary liver carcinoma. The authors took blood RNA from unsorted whole blood and also extracted germline DNA. The input was approximately 500 ng total RNA; TCR beta cDNA was made from it with a constant-region primer. Three rounds of nested multiplex PCR with slightly modified ARM-PCR produced TCR beta libraries. Researchers ran the first two PCR rounds for roughly 11 cycles each with TRBV1-TRBV30 forward primers and a C-beta reverse primer. TCRdb re-called the multiplex PCR reads through MiXCR, storing one row per CDR3 protein. The sample comprises some 190,000 distinct CDR3 sequences, about 55% of which are singletons, and under 75% rests with the top ten. The sequenced material came from peripheral blood. Receptors originate from a man aged 40-49 years with primary liver carcinoma and hepatitis B virus infection.

The chain carries TRBV5-5 and TRBJ1-5, with D maybe TRBD1 (5 bases). V was pared by 2 bases and J by 2 bases, with 14 bases between. Germline assignment: CDR1 SGHKS and CDR2 YYEKEE (reference sequence). This CDR3 has 16 amino acids. The CDR3 nucleotides read TGTGCCAGCAGCTTCGATGGGGGTTTCGGCAATCAGCCCCAGCATTTT. This encodes CASSFDGGFGNQPQHF.

On this clonotype itself: A read error may produce the germline difference seen at one junction end. The V and J genes are TRBV11-2 and TRBJ1-1; no clear D. The CDR3 has 13 residues. The germline CDR1 and CDR2 sequences are SGHAT and FQNNGV. CDR3 DNA sequence: TGTGCCAGCAACTTAGGAGGGAACACTGAAGCTTTCTTC. This sequence encodes CASNLGGNTEAFF.

This clonotype came up a few times. The chain is built from TRBV20-1 and TRBJ2-7, with TRBD2 as a possible D gene (5 bases). V lost 8 bases and J 3 bases, leaving 11 bases between the germline ends. The CDR3 is 11 residues long. The germline CDR1 and CDR2 sequences are DFQATT and SNEGSKA (reference sequence). The CDR3 DNA sequence: TGCAGTTCAGGAGGTAGCTACGAGCAGTACTTC. Its translation is CSSGGSYEQYF.

The V call is TRBV30, the J call TRBJ1-5; TRBD1 aligns across 8 bases. The CDR3 is made up of 13 amino acids. Germline loops: CDR1 GTSNPN, CDR2 SVGIG (reference sequence). Trimming at V came to 5 bases and at J to 6 bases, leaving 6 bases not matched to a gene. CDR3 region: CAWDTGGGQPQHF. The DNA of the CDR3 is TGTGCCTGGGACACAGGGGGGGGTCAGCCCCAGCATTTT.

Points on this clonotype: At one end the junction does not follow the germline gene, possibly because of a read error. J is TRBJ2-1 and V is TRBV6-6; D is ambiguous. CDR3 size: 19 residues. Looked up from germline, CDR1 is MNHNY and CDR2 is SVGAGI (reference sequence). This CDR3 is CASSYLAQSLSASYTEQFF. Here the CDR3 DNA reads TGTGCCAGCAGTTACCTGGCCCAGAGTCTGAGCGCCTCCTACACTGAGCAGTTCTTC.

As concerns this clonotype: Given a much more abundant clone one base away, this may be a read error. This chain connects TRBV11-2 to TRBJ2-1; 14 nucleotides line up with TRBD2. Trimming took 8 bases from V and 9 from J; bases not matched to a gene: 6. The CDR3 has 14 amino acids. The V gene's germline CDR1 is SGHAT and CDR2 FQNNGV. CDR3 sequence: CASGGLAGVSEQFF. CDR3 coding DNA: TGTGCCAGCGGGGGACTAGCGGGAGTCAGTGAGCAGTTCTTC.

The V and J genes are TRBV30 and TRBJ1-1, with TRBD1 matching over 9 bases. Germline V CDR1 and CDR2: GTSNPN, SVGIG (reference sequence). J lost 6 bases, V lost 3 bases, and 11 bases had no gene match. CDR3 length equals 15 residues. The CDR3 DNA follows: TGTGCCTGGAGAAAAGGGGGACAGGGAGCCCCTGAAGCTTTCTTT. Encoded protein: CAWRKGGQGAPEAFF.

The chain couples TRBV4-1 to TRBJ2-7, with 10 bases that match TRBD1. In germline, CDR1 is MGHRA, CDR2 YSYEKL. After removal of 3 bases from V and 6 bases from J, the junction contained 11 bases not matched to a gene. CDR3 length: 16 residues. The CDR3 DNA reads as TGCGCCAGCAGCCAGGCCATGACAGGGGGCCTCGGCGAGCAGTACTTC. It encodes CASSQAMTGGLGEQYF.

With respect to this clonotype: One end of the junction does not line up with germline, which may come from a read error. The rearrangement joins TRBV4-1 to TRBJ2-2; D possibly corresponds to TRBD1 (5 bases). The germline V gene encodes CDR1 MGHRA and CDR2 YSYEKL. CDR3 size: 17 residues. In DNA form, the CDR3 reads TGCGCCAGTAGCCAACCCTACGGAGTAAACAGGACCGGGGAGCTGTTTTTT. Its translation: CASSQPYGVNRTGELFF.

V gene TRBV7-9 combines with J gene TRBJ1-1, with 7 bases lining up with TRBD1. V trimming: 5 bases; J trimming: 6 bases; junction bases outside the gene matches: 6. The CDR3 contains 13 residues. The V gene's germline CDR1 is SEHNR and CDR2 FQNEAQ (reference sequence). The CDR3 loop is CASSAGGRSEAFF. CDR3 sequence (DNA): TGTGCCAGCAGCGCAGGGGGAAGGTCTGAAGCTTTCTTT.

About this clonotype itself: Mismatch with germline at one junction end may stem from a read error. V and J are TRBV6-1 and TRBJ2-3; the D gene is possibly TRBD1 (5 bases). CDR1 is MNHNS, CDR2 SASEGT, per germline. CDR3 length equals 15 residues. The CDR3 nucleotides read TGTGCCAGCAGTGAAGCAGGGTCTTACACAGGTACGCAGTATTTT. As protein: CASSEAGSYTGTQYF.

This clonotype was seen at least ten times. This chain joins TRBV12-3 or TRBV12-4 and TRBJ2-3; tentatively, D is TRBD1 (6 bases). The CDR3 length is 13 residues. V gave up 6 bases and J gave up 3 bases, with 10 bases separating them. The CDR3 here is CASSLQGTDTQYF. The CDR3, as DNA: TGTGCCAGCAGCTTACAGGGTACAGATACGCAGTATTTT.

This sequence joins TRBV28 and TRBJ2-5; 8 bases align to TRBD1. V shed 5 bases, J shed 1 base, and the junction held 6 bases outside the gene matches. The germline gives CDR1 MDHEN, CDR2 SYDVKM. This CDR3 has 15 amino acids. CDR3 residues: CASSTRDRSQETQYF. CDR3 nucleotide sequence: TGTGCCAGCAGTACTCGGGACAGGAGCCAAGAGACCCAGTACTTC.

This clonotype has ten or more counts. The V gene is TRBV11-2, the J gene TRBJ2-5; 7 nucleotides match TRBD1. The CDR3 extends over 14 amino acids. V lost 2 bases to trimming and J lost 5 bases; unmatched junction nucleotides: 5. Germline V gene sequence: CDR1 SGHAT, CDR2 FQNNGV. Written as DNA, the CDR3 is TGTGCCAGCAGCTTACTAGGGGGCAGGGAGACCCAGTACTTC. Encoded protein: CASSLLGGRETQYF.

The chain carries TRBV28 and TRBJ2-5; 9 bases are shared with TRBD2. The CDR3 is made up of 17 amino acids. In germline, CDR1 is MDHEN, CDR2 SYDVKM. Germline trimming cut 5 bases from V and 4 bases from J; bases unmatched to any gene: 14. The CDR3, as DNA: TGTGCCAGCAGTCGCCCCCGGGCGGGAGGGGTACTAGAGACCCAGTACTTC. This translates into CASSRPRAGGVLETQYF.

The chain couples TRBV29-1 to TRBJ2-5; D gene unclear. The CDR3 totals 13 residues. V gave up 3 bases and J gave up 9 bases, with 17 bases separating them. Looked up from germline, CDR1 is SQVTM and CDR2 is ANQGSEA. The CDR3 DNA reads as TGCAGCGTTGACCGGTACATTGGTGGGGCCCAGTACTTC. It specifies CSVDRYIGGAQYF. Variable domain in full (rest from reference TRBV29-1 and TRBJ2-5): SAVISQKPSRDICQRGTSLTIQCQVDSQVTMMFWYRQQPGQSLTLIATANQGSEATYESGFVIDKFPISRPNLTFSTLTVSNMSPEDSSIYLCSVDRYIGGAQYFGPGTRLLVL.

The V and J genes are TRBV6-6 and TRBJ2-3, with D possibly being TRBD1 (6 bases). The CDR3 spans 13 residues. Germline CDR1 is MNHNY and CDR2 is SVGAGI (reference sequence). V was pared by 8 bases and J by 4 bases, with 13 bases between. The CDR3 region is CASGLRQADTQYF. The CDR3 DNA follows: TGTGCCAGCGGCTTACGACAGGCAGATACGCAGTATTTT.

Comment on this clonotype: The junction shows a germline mismatch at one end, possibly a read error. V gene TRBV6-1 combines with J gene TRBJ1-1; D gene ambiguous. The CDR3 spans 13 residues. Germline V gene data show CDR1 as MNHNS and CDR2 as SASEGT. CDR3 loop: CTSSWTEDTEAFF. The DNA for the CDR3 is TGTACCAGCAGCTGGACGGAGGACACTGAAGCTTTCTTT.

The rearrangement joins TRBV7-9 to TRBJ2-1, with TRBD2 matching 11 bases. Trimming at V came to 6 bases and at J to 5 bases, leaving 6 bases not matched to a gene. In germline, CDR1 is SEHNR, CDR2 FQNEAQ (reference sequence). This CDR3 has 15 residues. CDR3 sequence (DNA): TGTGCCAGCAGTCTACTAGCGGGGGTAGACAATGAGCAGTTCTTC. Protein product: CASSLLAGVDNEQFF.

Details on this clonotype: A much larger clone is a single base away; this may be a read error. The chain uses TRBV6-6 and TRBJ2-1; 7 nucleotides agree with TRBD1. This CDR3 comprises 21 residues. J gave up 3 bases and V 1 base, and 21 bases lay outside the gene matches. Per the germline V gene, CDR1 is MNHNY and CDR2 is SVGAGI (reference sequence). CDR3 DNA: TGTGCCAGCAGTTACTTAACCCCCTTCCGACAGGGCCCGAGCTTCTACAATGAGCAGTTCTTC. Encoded protein: CASSYLTPFRQGPSFYNEQFF.

This clonotype was picked up a small number of times. The V and J genes are TRBV6-5 and TRBJ2-7, with D uncertain. In germline, CDR1 is MNHEY, CDR2 SVGAGI. V lost 4 bases, J lost 1 base, and 8 bases lay in between. CDR3 size: 13 residues. CDR3 coding DNA: TGTGCCAGCAGTTCCAATCCATCCTACGAGCAGTACTTC. Translated: CASSSNPSYEQYF.

V gene TRBV7-9 combines with J gene TRBJ1-4, with 8 bases fitting TRBD1. J was trimmed by 7 bases and V by 5 bases; bases with no gene match: 9. CDR3 length equals 15 residues. Germline V lookup: CDR1 SEHNR, CDR2 FQNEAQ (reference sequence). The CDR3: CASSPPGQEGEKLFF. In DNA, the CDR3 is TGTGCCAGCAGCCCCCCGGGACAGGAGGGTGAAAAACTGTTTTTT.

The rearrangement joins TRBV6-1 to TRBJ1-1; D gene uncertain. V dropped 4 bases and J dropped 11 bases, with 14 bases sitting between them. The CDR3 runs 12 residues. Germline values: CDR1 MNHNS, CDR2 SASEGT. The CDR3: CASSALSSWAFF. CDR3 nucleotide sequence: TGTGCCAGCAGTGCCCTGTCTTCTTGGGCTTTCTTT.

The chain joins TRBV12-3 or TRBV12-4 to TRBJ2-2, with 7 positions matching TRBD2. V lost 3 bases, J lost 1 base, and 14 bases stayed unmatched. This CDR3 contains 19 residues. Here the CDR3 DNA reads TGTGCCAGCAGTTTTGTCTTAATGAGGCGGGAGCAGAACACCGGGGAGCTGTTTTTT. Its translation is CASSFVLMRREQNTGELFF.

Turning to this clonotype: At one boundary the junction diverges from the germline segment, which might be a read error. CDR3 loop: CASRRWRSYNELFF. DNA of the CDR3: TGTGCCAGCAGACGTTGGAGGTCCTACAATGAGCTGTTCTTC. This rearrangement joins TRBV11-2 to TRBJ2-1; weak D call: TRBD2 (5 bases). Germline V gives CDR1 SGHAT, CDR2 FQNNGV. CDR3 size: 14 residues.

V is TRBV10-3 and J is TRBJ1-2; D is undetermined. V gave up 3 bases and J gave up 5 bases, with 10 bases separating them. From germline, CDR1 is ENHRY and CDR2 SYGVKD. This CDR3 is 13 amino acids long. The CDR3 loop reads CAISEEASYGYTF. The CDR3 DNA sequence: TGTGCCATCAGTGAAGAGGCTTCATATGGCTACACCTTC.

A note on this clonotype: This could be a read error, since a much larger clone is one nucleotide away. The V and J genes are TRBV29-1 and TRBJ2-2, with D unresolved. Trimming cost V 7 bases and J 5 bases, with 14 bases left between them. The CDR3 covers 13 residues. Germline V lookup: CDR1 SQVTM, CDR2 ANQGSEA. CDR3 DNA: TGCAGCGGGGTGCTCAGAAAAACCGGGGAGCTGTTTTTT. Translated: CSGVLRKTGELFF.

The CDR3 here is CASRAGQIDWGNSPLHF. CDR3 in DNA: TGTGCCAGCAGGGCGGGACAGATAGACTGGGGTAATTCACCCCTCCACTTT. The V and J genes are TRBV6-6 and TRBJ1-6; 7 bases line up with TRBD1. CDR3 length: 17 amino acids. From germline, CDR1 is MNHNY and CDR2 SVGAGI (reference sequence). V trimming: 6 bases; J trimming: 6 bases; junction bases outside the gene matches: 14.

Regarding this clonotype: At one of its ends the junction is not consistent with the germline gene, which may arise from a read error. V is TRBV11-2 and J is TRBJ2-2; tentative D call: TRBD1 (6 bases). In germline, CDR1 is SGHAT, CDR2 FQNNGV. This CDR3 is built from 16 residues. CDR3: CVSSAPGQINTGELFF. The CDR3 DNA reads as TGTGTCAGCAGCGCCCCGGGACAAATAAACACCGGGGAACTGTTTTTT.

To note about this clonotype: The junction and the germline gene differ at one end; a read error may be behind it. The rearrangement uses TRBV5-8 and TRBJ2-1; a weak D match, TRBD1 (5 bases). This CDR3 region has 14 residues. The V gene's germline CDR1 is SGHTS and CDR2 YDEGEE. This CDR3 reads CASSLAEQVYWQFF. CDR3 coding DNA: TGTGCTAGCAGCTTGGCGGAACAGGTATATTGGCAGTTCTTC.